The TCR beta chain described here comes from a study of shared clonotypes between healthy human individuals. About the research overall: A donor's plate count was three for CD4 naive and three for CD4 memory; CD8 naive had two and CD8 memory one.

Here immunoSEQ multiplex PCR was the method, and the copy in TCRdb shows in-frame clones only, minus some. The repertoire holds under 750,000 clones, with 72% as singletons. Study-wide findings and caveats: In having few donors, the study represented limited genetic and exposure-history diversity.

Notes on this clone: Its antigen is not identified.

Germline lookup yields CDR1 LGHNA and CDR2 YNFKEQ. Trimming took 2 bases from V and 7 from J, leaving 6 bases between them. This CDR3 region has 12 residues. V and J are TRBV4-2 and TRBJ2-1; D remains unclear. Specimen: memory CD4+ T cells sorted from blood. The subset here: CD45RA-negative fraction. The clonotype originates from a woman in her 30s in good health. The CDR3 region is CASSQNWNEQFF. Here the CDR3 DNA reads TGTGCCAGCAGCCAAAACTGGAATGAGCAGTTCTTC.